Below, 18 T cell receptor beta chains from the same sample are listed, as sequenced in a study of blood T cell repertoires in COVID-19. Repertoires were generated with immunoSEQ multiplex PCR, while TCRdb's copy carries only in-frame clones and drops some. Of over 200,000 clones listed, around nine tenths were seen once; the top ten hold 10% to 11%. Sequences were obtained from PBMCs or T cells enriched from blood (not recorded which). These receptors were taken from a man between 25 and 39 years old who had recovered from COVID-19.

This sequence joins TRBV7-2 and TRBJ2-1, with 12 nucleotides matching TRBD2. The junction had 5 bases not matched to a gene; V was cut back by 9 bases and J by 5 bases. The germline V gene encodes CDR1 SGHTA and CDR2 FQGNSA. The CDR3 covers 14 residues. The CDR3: CASRLAGVHNEQFF. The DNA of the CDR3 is TGTGCCAGTCGACTAGCGGGAGTTCACAATGAGCAGTTCTTC. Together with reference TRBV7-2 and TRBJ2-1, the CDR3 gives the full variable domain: GAGVSQSPSNKVTEKGKDVELRCDPISGHTALYWYRQSLGQGLEFLIYFQGNSAPDKSGLPSDRFSAERTGGSVSTLTIQRTQQEDSAVYLCASRLAGVHNEQFFGPGTRLTVL.

CDR3 in amino acids: CASSDRRSYNEQFF. The DNA for the CDR3 is TGTGCCAGCAGCGACAGACGGTCCTACAATGAGCAGTTCTTC. The chain joins TRBV27 to TRBJ2-1, with D perhaps matching TRBD1 (5 bases). V was pared by 6 bases and J by 1 base, with 10 bases between. The germline V gene has CDR1 MNHEY and CDR2 SMNVEV (reference sequence). This CDR3 spans 14 amino acids.

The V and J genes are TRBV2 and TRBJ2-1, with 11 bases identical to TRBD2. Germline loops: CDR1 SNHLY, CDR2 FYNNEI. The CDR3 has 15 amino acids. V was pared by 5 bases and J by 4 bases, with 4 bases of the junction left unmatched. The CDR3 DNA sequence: TGTGCCAGCAGTAAGACTAGCGGGGCTTACAATGAGCAGTTCTTC. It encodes CASSKTSGAYNEQFF.

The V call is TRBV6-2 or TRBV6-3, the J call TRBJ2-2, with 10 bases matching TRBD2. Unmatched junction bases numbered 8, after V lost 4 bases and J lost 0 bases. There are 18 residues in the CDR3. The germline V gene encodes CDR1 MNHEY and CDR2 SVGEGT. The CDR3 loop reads CASSSSSGGPANTGELFF. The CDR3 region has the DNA TGTGCCAGCAGTTCCTCTAGCGGGGGACCCGCGAACACCGGGGAGCTGTTTTTT.

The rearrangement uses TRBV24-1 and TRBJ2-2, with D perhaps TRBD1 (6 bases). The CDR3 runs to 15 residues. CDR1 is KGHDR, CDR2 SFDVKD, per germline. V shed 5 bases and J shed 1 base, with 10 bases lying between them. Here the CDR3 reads CATSGGGRNTGELFF. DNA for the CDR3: TGTGCCACCAGTGGTGGGGGCCGGAACACCGGGGAGCTGTTTTTT.

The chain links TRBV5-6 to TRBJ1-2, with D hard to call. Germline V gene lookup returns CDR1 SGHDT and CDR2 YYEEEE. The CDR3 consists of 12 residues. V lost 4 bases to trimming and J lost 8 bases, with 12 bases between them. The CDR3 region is CASSAGPIGYTF. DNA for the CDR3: TGTGCCAGCAGCGCTGGGCCGATCGGCTACACCTTC.

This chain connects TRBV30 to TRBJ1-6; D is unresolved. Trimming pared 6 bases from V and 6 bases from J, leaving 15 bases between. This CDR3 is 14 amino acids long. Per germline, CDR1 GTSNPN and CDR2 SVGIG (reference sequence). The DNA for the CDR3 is TGTGCCTGCCGGAGGTTGCCGGTTAATTCACCCCTCCACTTT. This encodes CACRRLPVNSPLHF. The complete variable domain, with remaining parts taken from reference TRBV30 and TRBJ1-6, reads SQTIHQWPATLVQPVGSPLSLECTVEGTSNPNLYWYRQAAGRGLQLLFYSVGIGQISSEVPQNLSASRPQDRQFILSSKKLLLSDSGFYLCACRRLPVNSPLHFGNGTRLTVT.

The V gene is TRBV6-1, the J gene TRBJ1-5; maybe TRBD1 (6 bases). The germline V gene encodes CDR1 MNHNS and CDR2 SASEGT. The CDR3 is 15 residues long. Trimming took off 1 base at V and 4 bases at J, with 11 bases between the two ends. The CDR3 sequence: CASSEVLGANQPQHF. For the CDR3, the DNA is TGTGCCAGCAGTGAAGTATTGGGGGCTAATCAGCCCCAGCATTTT.

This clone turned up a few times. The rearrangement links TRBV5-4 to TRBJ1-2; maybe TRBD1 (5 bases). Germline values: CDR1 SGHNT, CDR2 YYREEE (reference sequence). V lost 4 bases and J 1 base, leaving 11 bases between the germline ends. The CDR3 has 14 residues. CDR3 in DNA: TGTGCCAGCAGCCCCCCGGGACTTAACTATGGCTACACCTTC. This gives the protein CASSPPGLNYGYTF.

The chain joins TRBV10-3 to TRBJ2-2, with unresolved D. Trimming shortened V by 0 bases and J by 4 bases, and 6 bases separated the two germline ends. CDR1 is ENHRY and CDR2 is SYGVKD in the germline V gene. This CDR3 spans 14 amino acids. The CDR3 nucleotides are TGTGCCATCAGTGAGTCGAGTATCACCGGGGAGCTGTTTTTT. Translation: CAISESSITGELFF.

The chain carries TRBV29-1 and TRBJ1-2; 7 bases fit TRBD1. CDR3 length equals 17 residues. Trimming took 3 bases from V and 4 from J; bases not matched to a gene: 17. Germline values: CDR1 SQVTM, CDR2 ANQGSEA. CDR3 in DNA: TGCAGCGTTGAGAGCCTGAGGAGAGGGGGCGCGGCCTATGGCTACACCTTC. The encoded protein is CSVESLRRGGAAYGYTF.

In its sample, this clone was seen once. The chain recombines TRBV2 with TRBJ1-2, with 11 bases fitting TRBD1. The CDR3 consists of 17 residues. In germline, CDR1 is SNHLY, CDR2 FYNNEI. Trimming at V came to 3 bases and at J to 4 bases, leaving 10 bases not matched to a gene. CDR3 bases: TGTGCCAGCAGTGACCTGATCCGGGACAGGGGGACCTATGGCTACACCTTC. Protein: CASSDLIRDRGTYGYTF.

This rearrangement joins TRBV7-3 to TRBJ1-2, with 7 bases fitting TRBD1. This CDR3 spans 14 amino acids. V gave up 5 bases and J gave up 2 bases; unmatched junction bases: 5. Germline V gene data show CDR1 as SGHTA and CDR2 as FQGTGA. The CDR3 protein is CASSPSGQNYGYTF. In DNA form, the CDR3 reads TGTGCCAGCAGCCCGTCGGGACAGAACTATGGCTACACCTTC.

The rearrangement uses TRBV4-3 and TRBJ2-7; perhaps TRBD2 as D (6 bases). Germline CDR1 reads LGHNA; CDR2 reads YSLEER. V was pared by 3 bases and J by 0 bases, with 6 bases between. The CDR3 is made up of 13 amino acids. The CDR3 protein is CASSHGSSYEQYF. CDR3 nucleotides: TGCGCCAGCAGCCACGGGAGCTCCTACGAGCAGTACTTC.

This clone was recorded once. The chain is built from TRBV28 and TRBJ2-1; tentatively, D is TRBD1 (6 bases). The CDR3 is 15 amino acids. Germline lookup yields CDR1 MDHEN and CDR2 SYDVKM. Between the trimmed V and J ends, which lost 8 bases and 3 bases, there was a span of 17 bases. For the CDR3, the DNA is TGTGCCAGCTCGGCTCCGGGACACAGCTACAATGAGCAGTTCTTC. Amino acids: CASSAPGHSYNEQFF.

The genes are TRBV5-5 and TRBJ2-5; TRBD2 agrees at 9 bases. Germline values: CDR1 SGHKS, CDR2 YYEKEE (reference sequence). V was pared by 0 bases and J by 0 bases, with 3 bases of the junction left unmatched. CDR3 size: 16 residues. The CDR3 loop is CASSLAGTSNQETQYF. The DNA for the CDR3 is TGTGCCAGCAGCTTGGCTGGGACTAGCAACCAAGAGACCCAGTACTTC. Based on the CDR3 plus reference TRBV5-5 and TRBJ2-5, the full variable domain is DAGVTQSPTHLIKTRGQQVTLRCSPISGHKSVSWYQQVLGQGPQFIFQYYEKEERGRGNFPDRFSARQFPNYSSELNVNALLLGDSALYLCASSLAGTSNQETQYFGPGTRLLVL.

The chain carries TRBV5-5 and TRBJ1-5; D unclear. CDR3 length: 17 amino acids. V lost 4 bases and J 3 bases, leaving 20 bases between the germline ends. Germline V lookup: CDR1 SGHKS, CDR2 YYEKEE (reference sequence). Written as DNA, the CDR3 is TGTGCCAGCAGCCCAGCGGGAGGGTACTCGCCCAATCAGCCCCAGCATTTT. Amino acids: CASSPAGGYSPNQPQHF.

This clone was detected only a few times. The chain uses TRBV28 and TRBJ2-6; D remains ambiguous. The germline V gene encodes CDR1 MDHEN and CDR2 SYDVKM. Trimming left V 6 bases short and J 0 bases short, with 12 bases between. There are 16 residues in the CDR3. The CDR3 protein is CASSDLISSGANVLTF. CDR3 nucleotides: TGTGCCAGCAGCGATCTTATCAGCTCTGGGGCCAACGTCCTGACTTTC. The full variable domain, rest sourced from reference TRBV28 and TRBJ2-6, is DVKVTQSSRYLVKRTGEKVFLECVQDMDHENMFWYRQDPGLGLRLIYFSYDVKMKEKGDIPEGYSVSREKKERFSLILESASTNQTSMYLCASSDLISSGANVLTFGAGSRLTVL.